These T cell receptor beta chains were read from a single sample in a study of blood T cell repertoires in COVID-19. Here immunoSEQ multiplex PCR was the method, and the copy in TCRdb shows in-frame clones only, minus some. Of tens of thousands of clones listed, roughly 90% were seen once; the top ten hold around 8%. Material: peripheral blood. The receptors stem from a man aged 60-69 years with active COVID-19. CDR3s leave out the opening cysteine and the closing phenylalanine or tryptophan.

j_call,v_call,cdr3_aa
TRBJ1-5,TRBV19,ASSIGFTGAQPQH
TRBJ1-1,TRBV15,ATGPAVNTEAF
TRBJ2-3,TRBV5-1,ASSLATMGGDTQY
TRBJ2-1,TRBV7-2,ASSPSGTLNEQF
TRBJ1-2,TRBV6-5,ASSYRQLDGYT
TRBJ2-3,TRBV27,ASSLRGTGLEDTQY
TRBJ2-1,TRBV4-2,ASSQDTLTGIGNEQF
TRBJ2-5,TRBV6-5,ASSYSDREETQY
TRBJ2-7,TRBV4-2,ASSQDLGAYEQY
TRBJ2-3,TRBV5-1,ASSSGTGRRTDTQY
TRBJ1-6,TRBV7-9,ASSKGQLMTPLH
TRBJ2-1,TRBV4-2,AGGGGGRAVDEQF